Below are 18 T cell receptor beta chains sequenced from a single sample in a study of read filtering for tumor transcriptome and immune sequencing. This library used roughly 430 ng RNA and molecular barcoded adaptors spanning alpha/delta and beta/gamma chains. TCRdb reprocessed the reads with MiXCR, giving one entry per CDR3 protein. The table lists 75,000 to 95,000 distinct CDR3 sequences, 20% to 25% of them singletons. Sequencing used a population of CD138-negative cells sorted from bone marrow. The receptors stem from a donor at least 40 years old with multiple myeloma.

With respect to this clonotype: An end of the junction does not agree with germline; a read error may underlie this. The rearrangement uses TRBV7-2 and TRBJ2-1; TRBD2 matches at 10 bases. CDR1 is SGHTA, CDR2 FQGNSA, per germline. CDR3 length equals 14 residues. In DNA, the CDR3 is TGCGCCAGCAGCGGGAGGGGGGGCCGCGGTGAGCAGTTGTTC. It specifies CASSGRGGRGEQLF.

This clonotype was seen many times. The DNA of the CDR3 is TGTGCCAGCAGTGCTACGCACCAGAGAGAGACCCAGTACTTC. It yields the protein CASSATHQRETQYF. The rearrangement links TRBV7-9 to TRBJ2-5; D remains ambiguous. Germline V gene sequence: CDR1 SEHNR, CDR2 FQNEAQ (reference sequence). The CDR3 is 14 amino acids. The germline V and J ends were trimmed by 6 bases and 4 bases, with 15 bases remaining between them.

This clonotype showed up many times. V and J are TRBV13 and TRBJ1-1; 9 bases align to TRBD1. Trimming removed 5 bases from V and 5 bases from J; junction bases left unmatched: 3. Germline CDR1 reads PRHDT; CDR2 reads FYEKMQ (reference sequence). The CDR3 has 13 residues. As DNA, the CDR3 is TGTGCCAGCAGCACAGGGGGCGGGACTGAAGCTTTCTTT. This encodes CASSTGGGTEAFF.

The chain employs TRBV7-3 and TRBJ1-1; D uncertain. Between the trimmed V and J ends, which lost 9 bases and 2 bases, there was a span of 4 bases. The CDR3 is 10 amino acids. The V gene's germline CDR1 is SGHTA and CDR2 FQGTGA. The CDR3, as DNA: TGTGCCAGTACAAACACTGAAGCTTTCTTT. As protein: CASTNTEAFF.

This clonotype was counted once. As the CDR3 is not closed by the conserved phenylalanine or tryptophan, this likely results from a read error. This chain connects TRBV20-1 to TRBJ2-5, with 11 bases aligning to TRBD2. The CDR3 is 14 amino acids. Germline CDR1 and CDR2: DFQATT and SNEGSKA (reference sequence). V was clipped by 6 bases and J by 4 bases; unmatched bases: 7. In nucleotides, the CDR3 is TGCAGTGCCACCATTAGCGGGGGGGCAGAGACCCAGTACCTC. Translating it yields CSATISGGAETQYL.

Ten or more counts support this clonotype. The chain couples TRBV29-1 to TRBJ2-7, with D possibly being TRBD1 or TRBD2 (5 bases each). This CDR3 is built from 11 residues. Looked up from germline, CDR1 is SQVTM and CDR2 is ANQGSEA. Deletions cut 4 bases from V and 6 bases from J, with 10 bases between. In DNA form, the CDR3 reads TGCAGCGTTGCGTCCGGGGCCGAGCAGTACTTC. It encodes CSVASGAEQYF.

The sample holds a few counts of this clonotype. The CDR3 loop is CASSFGRDTGELFF. CDR3 DNA sequence: TGTGCCAGCAGCTTCGGTAGGGACACCGGGGAGCTGTTTTTT. The chain links TRBV7-9 to TRBJ2-2; no firm D call. The CDR3 is 14 residues long. The V end lost 3 bases, the J end lost 3 bases, and 8 bases lay between the germline ends. Germline CDR1 is SEHNR and CDR2 is FQNEAQ (reference sequence).

This clonotype was counted ten times or more. A junction boundary mismatches the germline segment, possibly from a read error. The chain employs TRBV7-2 and TRBJ2-1; 12 bases line up with TRBD2. In germline, CDR1 is SGHTA, CDR2 FQGNSA. The length of the CDR3 is 14 residues. As DNA, the CDR3 is TGTGCCAGCACCTTACTAGCGGGGGGAAATGAGCAGTTCTTC. This codes for CASTLLAGGNEQFF.

This clonotype was counted at least ten times. The chain is built from TRBV29-1 and TRBJ2-2; D gene uncertain. The CDR3 has 11 amino acids. CDR1 SQVTM and CDR2 ANQGSEA come from the germline V gene. V was shortened by 4 bases and J by 7 bases, with 7 bases between the two germline ends. In DNA form, the CDR3 reads TGCAGCGTTGTAGGGCGCGGGGAGCTGTTTTTT. Encoded protein: CSVVGRGELFF.

This clonotype was counted ten times or more. The chain combines TRBV29-1 with TRBJ1-1, with D possibly matching TRBD1 (5 bases). V lost 1 base to trimming and J lost 4 bases, with 10 bases between them. The CDR3 is 13 residues long. Germline V gene data show CDR1 as SQVTM and CDR2 as ANQGSEA. The CDR3 region has the DNA TGCAGCGTTGAAGCCCCCCAGGGCACTGAAGCTTTCTTT. Translated: CSVEAPQGTEAFF.

There are a few counts of this clonotype. V is TRBV28 and J is TRBJ1-2; 7 bases align to TRBD1. The CDR3 totals 15 residues. Germline V gene lookup returns CDR1 MDHEN and CDR2 SYDVKM. After removal of 5 bases from V and 8 bases from J, the junction contained 14 bases not matched to a gene. This CDR3 reads CASSLPGQLSKGYTF. The CDR3 DNA reads as TGTGCCAGCAGTCTTCCGGGACAGCTCTCGAAAGGCTACACCTTC.

This clonotype was recorded a few times. The chain is built from TRBV12-3 or TRBV12-4 and TRBJ1-1; the D is unclear. The CDR3 sequence is 14 residues long. V was clipped by 7 bases and J by 5 bases, with 17 bases between them. For the CDR3, the DNA is TGTGCCAGCACTCCGGGCGAGCCTTGGACTGAAGCTTTCTTT. It yields the protein CASTPGEPWTEAFF.

The rearrangement uses TRBV5-1 and TRBJ1-1; D is uncertain. CDR1 and CDR2 (germline): SGHRS, YFSETQ. Deletions cut 4 bases from V and 7 bases from J, with 17 bases between. The CDR3 has 14 residues. CDR3 residues: CASSQQRIGIEAFF. The DNA of the CDR3 is TGCGCCAGCAGCCAACAAAGGATAGGGATTGAAGCTTTCTTT.

This clonotype has at least ten counts. The V and J genes are TRBV7-9 and TRBJ1-1, with D hard to call. V lost 4 bases and J lost 7, with 13 bases in between. CDR1 is SEHNR and CDR2 is FQNEAQ in the germline V gene (reference sequence). CDR3 length equals 13 residues. The CDR3 DNA follows: TGTGCCAGCAGCTCCCAACTGGGAGGTGAAGCTTTCTTT. Amino acid sequence: CASSSQLGGEAFF.

This clonotype has ten or more counts. The rearrangement uses TRBV5-1 and TRBJ2-1, with unresolved D. Germline V gene data show CDR1 as SGHRS and CDR2 as YFSETQ. The CDR3 loop spans 14 amino acids. V gave up 4 bases and J gave up 8 bases, with 16 bases separating them. The CDR3, as DNA: TGCGCCAGCAGCCCAACGGACCTGGGCGATGAGCAGTTCTTC. Amino acids: CASSPTDLGDEQFF.

Turning to this clonotype: Germline and junction disagree at one end, which may indicate a read error. V usage is TRBV5-1 and J usage is TRBJ2-1, with 8 positions matching TRBD1. Germline assignment: CDR1 SGHRS and CDR2 YFSETQ. The CDR3 totals 16 residues. CDR3 sequence: CASSLVSGQGLEEQSF. CDR3 nucleotides: TGCGCCAGCAGCTTGGTGAGTGGACAGGGTTTAGAAGAGCAGTCCTTC.

This clonotype was seen many times. This chain connects TRBV11-2 to TRBJ1-4, with 8 bases matching TRBD1. J gave up 7 bases and V 5 bases, and 12 bases lay outside the gene matches. Germline assignment: CDR1 SGHAT and CDR2 FQNNGV. CDR3 length: 16 residues. The CDR3 is CASSGPTGEEAEKLFF. CDR3 DNA sequence: TGTGCCAGCAGCGGGCCGACAGGGGAGGAGGCTGAAAAACTGTTTTTT.

This clonotype was seen at least ten times. The chain has TRBV20-1 and TRBJ2-7; D not resolved. Trimming removed 6 bases from V and 3 bases from J, with 18 bases in between. The CDR3 extends over 14 amino acids. CDR1 and CDR2 (germline): DFQATT, SNEGSKA (reference sequence). The CDR3 region is CSAPTSAALYEQYF. The CDR3 nucleotides are TGCAGTGCCCCGACGAGCGCGGCGCTCTACGAGCAGTACTTC.